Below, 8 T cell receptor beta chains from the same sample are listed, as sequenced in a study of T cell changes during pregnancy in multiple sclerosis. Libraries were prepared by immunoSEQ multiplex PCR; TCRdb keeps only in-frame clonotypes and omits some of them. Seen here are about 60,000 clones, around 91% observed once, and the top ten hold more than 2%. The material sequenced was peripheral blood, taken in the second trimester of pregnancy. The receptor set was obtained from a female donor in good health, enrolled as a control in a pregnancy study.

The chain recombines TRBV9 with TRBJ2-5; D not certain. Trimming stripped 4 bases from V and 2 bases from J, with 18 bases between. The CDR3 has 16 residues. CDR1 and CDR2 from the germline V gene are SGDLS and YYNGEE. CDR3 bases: TGTGCCAGCAGCCCGCCCCCCCTGAGGTTTCAAGAGACCCAGTACTTC. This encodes CASSPPPLRFQETQYF.

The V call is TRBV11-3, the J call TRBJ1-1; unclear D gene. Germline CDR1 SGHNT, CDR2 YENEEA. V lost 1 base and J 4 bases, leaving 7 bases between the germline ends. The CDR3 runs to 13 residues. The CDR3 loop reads CASSLAFSTEAFF. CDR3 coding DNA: TGTGCCAGCAGCTTAGCCTTCAGCACTGAAGCTTTCTTT. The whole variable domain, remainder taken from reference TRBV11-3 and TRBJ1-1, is EAGVVQSPRYKIIEKKQPVAFWCNPISGHNTLYWYLQNLGQGPELLIRYENEEAVDDSQLPKDRFSAERLKGVDSTLKIQPAELGDSAVYLCASSLAFSTEAFFGQGTRLTVV.

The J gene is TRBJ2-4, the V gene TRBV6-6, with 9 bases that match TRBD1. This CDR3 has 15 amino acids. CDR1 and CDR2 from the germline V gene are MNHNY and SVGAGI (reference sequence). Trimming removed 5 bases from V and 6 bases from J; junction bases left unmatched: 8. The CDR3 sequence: CASSQTGTGRNIQYF. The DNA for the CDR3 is TGTGCCAGCAGTCAAACGGGGACAGGGAGAAACATTCAGTACTTC.

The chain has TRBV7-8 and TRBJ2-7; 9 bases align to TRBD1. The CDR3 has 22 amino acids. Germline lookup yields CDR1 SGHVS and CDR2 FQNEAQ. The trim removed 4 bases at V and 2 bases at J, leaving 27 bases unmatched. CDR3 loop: CASSSQRGGGQGTLLRPYEQYF. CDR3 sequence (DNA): TGTGCCAGCAGCTCCCAAAGGGGTGGAGGACAGGGGACCCTACTGAGACCCTACGAGCAGTACTTC. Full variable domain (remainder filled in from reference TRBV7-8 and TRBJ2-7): GAGVSQSPRYKVAKRGQDVALRCDPISGHVSLFWYQQALGQGPEFLTYFQNEAQLDKSGLPSDRFFAERPEGSVSTLKIQRTQQEDSAVYLCASSSQRGGGQGTLLRPYEQYFGPGTRLTVT.

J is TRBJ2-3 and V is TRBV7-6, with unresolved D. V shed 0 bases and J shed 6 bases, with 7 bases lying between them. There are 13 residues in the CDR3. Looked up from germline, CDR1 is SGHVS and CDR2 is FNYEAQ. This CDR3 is CASSLAPRDTQYF. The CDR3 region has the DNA TGTGCCAGCAGCTTAGCCCCGCGGGATACGCAGTATTTT.

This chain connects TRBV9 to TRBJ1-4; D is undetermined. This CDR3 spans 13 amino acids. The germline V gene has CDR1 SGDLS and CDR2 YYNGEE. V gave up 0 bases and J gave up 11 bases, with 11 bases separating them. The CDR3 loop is CASSVATQDKLFF. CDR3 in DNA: TGTGCCAGCAGCGTAGCTACTCAGGATAAACTGTTTTTT.

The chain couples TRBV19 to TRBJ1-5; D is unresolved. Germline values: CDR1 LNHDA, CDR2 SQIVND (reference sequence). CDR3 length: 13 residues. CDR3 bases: TGTGCAACGACACAAGCAACCCATCAGCCCCAGCATTTT. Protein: CATTQATHQPQHF.

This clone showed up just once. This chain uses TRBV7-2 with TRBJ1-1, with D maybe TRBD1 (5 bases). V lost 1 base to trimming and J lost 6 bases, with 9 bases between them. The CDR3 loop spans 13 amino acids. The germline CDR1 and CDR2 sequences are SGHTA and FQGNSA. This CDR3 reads CASSLVGLAEAFF. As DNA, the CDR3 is TGTGCCAGCAGCTTAGTGGGGCTCGCTGAAGCTTTCTTT.